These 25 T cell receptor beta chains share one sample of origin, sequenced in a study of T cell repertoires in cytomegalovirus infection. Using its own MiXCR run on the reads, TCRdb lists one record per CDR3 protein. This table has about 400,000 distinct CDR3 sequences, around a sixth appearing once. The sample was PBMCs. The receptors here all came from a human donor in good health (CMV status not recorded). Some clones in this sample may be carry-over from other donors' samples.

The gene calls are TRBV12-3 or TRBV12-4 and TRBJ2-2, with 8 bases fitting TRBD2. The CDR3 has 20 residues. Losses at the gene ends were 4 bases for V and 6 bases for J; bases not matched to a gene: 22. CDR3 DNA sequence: TGTGCCAGCAGTTCGATTCCAGGGATTACTAGCGGAGGAGATGCCGGGGAGCTGTTTTTT. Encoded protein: CASSSIPGITSGGDAGELFF.

The CDR3 nucleotides read TGTGCCAGTAGTATCTCGGAGAACACTGAAGCTTTCTTT. Translated: CASSISENTEAFF. The V and J genes are TRBV19 and TRBJ1-1; D unclear. The CDR3 sequence is 13 residues long. Germline V lookup: CDR1 LNHDA, CDR2 SQIVND (reference sequence). The V and J ends lost 3 bases and 1 base respectively, with 6 bases between them.

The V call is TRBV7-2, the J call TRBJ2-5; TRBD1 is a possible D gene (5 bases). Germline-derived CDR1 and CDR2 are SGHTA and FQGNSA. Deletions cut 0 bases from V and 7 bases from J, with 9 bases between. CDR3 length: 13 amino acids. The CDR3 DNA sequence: TGTGCCAGCAGCTTAGCCGCTAGGGGGACCCAGTACTTC. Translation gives CASSLAARGTQYF.

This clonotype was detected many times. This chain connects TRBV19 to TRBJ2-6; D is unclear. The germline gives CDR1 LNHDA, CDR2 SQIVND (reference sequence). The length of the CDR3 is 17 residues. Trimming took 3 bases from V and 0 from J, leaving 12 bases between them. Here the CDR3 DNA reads TGTGCCAGTAGTATGGACCTACCAAACTCTGGGGCCAACGTCCTGACTTTC. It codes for CASSMDLPNSGANVLTF.

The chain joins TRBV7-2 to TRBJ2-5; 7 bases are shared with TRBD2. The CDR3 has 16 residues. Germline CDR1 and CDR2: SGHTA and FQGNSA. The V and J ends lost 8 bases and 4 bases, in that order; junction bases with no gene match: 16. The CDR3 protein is CASFLEIGGSVETQYF. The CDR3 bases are TGTGCCAGCTTTTTGGAGATTGGCGGGAGCGTAGAGACCCAGTACTTC.

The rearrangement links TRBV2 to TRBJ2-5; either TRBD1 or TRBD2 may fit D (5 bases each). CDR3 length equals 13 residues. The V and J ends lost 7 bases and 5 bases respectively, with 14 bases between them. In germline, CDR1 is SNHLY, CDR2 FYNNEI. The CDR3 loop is CASTGSSGETQYF. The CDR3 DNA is TGTGCCAGCACAGGGTCCAGCGGCGAGACCCAGTACTTC.

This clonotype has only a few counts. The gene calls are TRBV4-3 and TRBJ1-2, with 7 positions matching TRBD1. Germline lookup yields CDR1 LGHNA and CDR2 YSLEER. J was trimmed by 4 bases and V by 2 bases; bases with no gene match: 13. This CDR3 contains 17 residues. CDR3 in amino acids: CASSQPTGGQGVYGYTF. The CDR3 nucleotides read TGCGCCAGCAGCCAACCCACTGGTGGTCAGGGGGTCTATGGCTACACCTTC.

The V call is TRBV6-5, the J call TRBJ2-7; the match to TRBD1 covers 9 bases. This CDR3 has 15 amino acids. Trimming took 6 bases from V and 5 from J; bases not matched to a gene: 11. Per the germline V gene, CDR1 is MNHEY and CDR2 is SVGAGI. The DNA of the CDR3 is TGTGCCAGCAGCCCACACCGGGACAGGGTTCACGAGCAGTACTTC. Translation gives CASSPHRDRVHEQYF.

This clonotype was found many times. CDR3 region: CASSLGSLSGANVLTF. DNA of the CDR3: TGTGCCAGCAGCTTAGGGTCGCTGTCTGGGGCCAACGTCCTGACTTTC. This rearrangement joins TRBV7-2 to TRBJ2-6; D is unclear. The germline gives CDR1 SGHTA, CDR2 FQGNSA. CDR3 length: 16 amino acids. The V gene lost 1 base and the J gene lost 1 base, with 8 bases spanning the gap.

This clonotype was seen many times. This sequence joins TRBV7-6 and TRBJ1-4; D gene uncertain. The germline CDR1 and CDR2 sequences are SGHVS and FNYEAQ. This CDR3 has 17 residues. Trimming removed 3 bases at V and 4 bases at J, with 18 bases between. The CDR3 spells CASSLLNGRWGNEKLFF. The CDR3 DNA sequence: TGTGCCAGCAGCTTGCTTAATGGCCGTTGGGGTAATGAAAAACTGTTTTTT. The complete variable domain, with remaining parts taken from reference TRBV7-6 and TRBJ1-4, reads GAGVSQSPRYKVTKRGQDVALRCDPISGHVSLYWYRQALGQGPEFLTYFNYEAQQDKSGLPNDRFSAERPEGSISTLTIQRTEQRDSAMYRCASSLLNGRWGNEKLFFGSGTQLSVL.

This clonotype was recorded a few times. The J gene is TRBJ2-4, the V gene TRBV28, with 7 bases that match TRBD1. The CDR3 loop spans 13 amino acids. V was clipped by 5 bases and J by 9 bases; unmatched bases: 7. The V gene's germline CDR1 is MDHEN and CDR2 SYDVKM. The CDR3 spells CASSKQGLGIQYF. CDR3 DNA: TGTGCCAGCAGTAAACAGGGGTTGGGCATTCAGTACTTC.

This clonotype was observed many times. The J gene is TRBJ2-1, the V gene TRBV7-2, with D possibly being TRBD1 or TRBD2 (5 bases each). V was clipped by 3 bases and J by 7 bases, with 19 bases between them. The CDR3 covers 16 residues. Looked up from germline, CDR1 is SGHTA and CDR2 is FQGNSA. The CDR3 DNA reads TGTGCCAGCAGCTTTTTTGGGCGAGGGGTAGTTAATGAGCAGTTCTTC. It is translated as CASSFFGRGVVNEQFF. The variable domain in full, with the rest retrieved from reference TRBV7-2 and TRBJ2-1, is GAGVSQSPSNKVTEKGKDVELRCDPISGHTALYWYRQSLGQGLEFLIYFQGNSAPDKSGLPSDRFSAERTGGSVSTLTIQRTQQEDSAVYLCASSFFGRGVVNEQFFGPGTRLTVL.

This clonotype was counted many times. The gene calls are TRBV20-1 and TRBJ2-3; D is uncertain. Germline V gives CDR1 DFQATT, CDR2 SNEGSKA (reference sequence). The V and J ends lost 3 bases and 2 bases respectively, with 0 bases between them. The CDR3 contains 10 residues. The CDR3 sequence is CSASTDTQYF. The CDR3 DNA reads TGCAGTGCTAGCACAGATACGCAGTATTTT.

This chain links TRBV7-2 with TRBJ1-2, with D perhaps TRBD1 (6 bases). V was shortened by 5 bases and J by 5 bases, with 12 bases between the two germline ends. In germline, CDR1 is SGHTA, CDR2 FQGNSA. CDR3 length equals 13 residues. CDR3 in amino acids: CASSPGESYGYTF. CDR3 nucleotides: TGTGCCAGCAGCCCAGGGGAGTCATATGGCTACACCTTC.

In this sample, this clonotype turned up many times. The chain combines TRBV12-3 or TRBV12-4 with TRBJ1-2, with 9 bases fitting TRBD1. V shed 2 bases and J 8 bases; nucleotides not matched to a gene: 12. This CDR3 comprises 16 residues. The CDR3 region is CASSLYTDRGRLGYTF. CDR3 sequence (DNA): TGTGCCAGCAGTTTATACACGGACAGGGGCCGCCTAGGCTACACCTTC.

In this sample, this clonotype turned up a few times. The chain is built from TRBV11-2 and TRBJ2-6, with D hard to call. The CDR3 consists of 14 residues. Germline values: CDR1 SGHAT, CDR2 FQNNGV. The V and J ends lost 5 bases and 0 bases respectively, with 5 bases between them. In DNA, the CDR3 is TGTGCCAGCAGCGAGAGCTCTGGGGCCAACGTCCTGACTTTC. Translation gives CASSESSGANVLTF.

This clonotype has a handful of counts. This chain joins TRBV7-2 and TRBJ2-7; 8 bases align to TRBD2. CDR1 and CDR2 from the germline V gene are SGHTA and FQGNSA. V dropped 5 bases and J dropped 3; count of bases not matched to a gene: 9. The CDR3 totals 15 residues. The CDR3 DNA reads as TGTGCCAGCAGCCCTCGCGGCGGGGGGCACTACGAGCAGTACTTC. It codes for CASSPRGGGHYEQYF. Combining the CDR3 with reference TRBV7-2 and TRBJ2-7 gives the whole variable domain GAGVSQSPSNKVTEKGKDVELRCDPISGHTALYWYRQSLGQGLEFLIYFQGNSAPDKSGLPSDRFSAERTGGSVSTLTIQRTQQEDSAVYLCASSPRGGGHYEQYFGPGTRLTVT.

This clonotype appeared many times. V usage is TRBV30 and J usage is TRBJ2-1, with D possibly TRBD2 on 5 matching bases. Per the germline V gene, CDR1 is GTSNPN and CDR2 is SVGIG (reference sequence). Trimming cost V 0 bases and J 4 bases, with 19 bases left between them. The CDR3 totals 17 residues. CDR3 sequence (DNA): TGTGCCTGGAGTGTACTACCGCTAGCTCTAGAATACAATGAGCAGTTCTTC. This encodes CAWSVLPLALEYNEQFF. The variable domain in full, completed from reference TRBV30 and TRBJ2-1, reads SQTIHQWPATLVQPVGSPLSLECTVEGTSNPNLYWYRQAAGRGLQLLFYSVGIGQISSEVPQNLSASRPQDRQFILSSKKLLLSDSGFYLCAWSVLPLALEYNEQFFGPGTRLTVL.

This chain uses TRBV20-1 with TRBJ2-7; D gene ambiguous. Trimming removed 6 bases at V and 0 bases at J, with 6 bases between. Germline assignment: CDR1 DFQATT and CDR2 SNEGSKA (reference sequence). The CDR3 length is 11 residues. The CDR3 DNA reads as TGCAGTGCCACTCGCTCCTACGAGCAGTACTTC. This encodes CSATRSYEQYF.

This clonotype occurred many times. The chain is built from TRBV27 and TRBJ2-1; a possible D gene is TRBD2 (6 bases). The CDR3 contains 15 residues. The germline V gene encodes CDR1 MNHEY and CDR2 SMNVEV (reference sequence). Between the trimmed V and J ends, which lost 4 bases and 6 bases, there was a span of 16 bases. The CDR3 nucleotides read TGTGCCAGCAGTTCCCGGAGGGGTAGCGGCAATGAGCAGTTCTTC. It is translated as CASSSRRGSGNEQFF.

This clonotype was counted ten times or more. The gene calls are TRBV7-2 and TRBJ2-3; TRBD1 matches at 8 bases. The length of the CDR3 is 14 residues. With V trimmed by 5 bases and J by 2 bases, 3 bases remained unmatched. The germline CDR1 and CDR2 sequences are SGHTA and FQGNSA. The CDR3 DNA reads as TGTGCCAGCAGCGCGACAGGGGCCACAGATACGCAGTATTTT. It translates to CASSATGATDTQYF.

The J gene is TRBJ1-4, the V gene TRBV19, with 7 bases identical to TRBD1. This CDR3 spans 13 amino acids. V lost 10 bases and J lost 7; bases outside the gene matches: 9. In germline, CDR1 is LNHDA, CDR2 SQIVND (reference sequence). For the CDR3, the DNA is TGTGCCACCAAGACAGGGAATACTGAAAAACTGTTTTTT. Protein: CATKTGNTEKLFF.

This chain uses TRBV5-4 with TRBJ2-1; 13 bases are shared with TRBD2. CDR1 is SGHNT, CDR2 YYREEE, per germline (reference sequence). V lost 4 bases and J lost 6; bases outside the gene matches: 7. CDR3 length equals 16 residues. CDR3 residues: CASSQTSGRAPNEQFF. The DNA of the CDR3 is TGTGCCAGCAGCCAAACTAGCGGGAGGGCCCCCAATGAGCAGTTCTTC.

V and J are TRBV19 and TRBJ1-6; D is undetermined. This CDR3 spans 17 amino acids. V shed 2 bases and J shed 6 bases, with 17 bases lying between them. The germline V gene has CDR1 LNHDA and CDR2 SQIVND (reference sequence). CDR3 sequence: CASSITRSPGPNSPLHF. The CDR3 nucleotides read TGTGCCAGTAGTATAACCCGGAGCCCCGGGCCTAATTCACCCCTCCACTTT.

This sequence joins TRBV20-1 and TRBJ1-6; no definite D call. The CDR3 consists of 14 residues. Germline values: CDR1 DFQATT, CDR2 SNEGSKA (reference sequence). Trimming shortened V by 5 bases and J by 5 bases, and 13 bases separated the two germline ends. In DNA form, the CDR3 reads TGCAGTGCTCCGACGGTGAGAGATAATTCACCCCTCCACTTT. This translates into CSAPTVRDNSPLHF.